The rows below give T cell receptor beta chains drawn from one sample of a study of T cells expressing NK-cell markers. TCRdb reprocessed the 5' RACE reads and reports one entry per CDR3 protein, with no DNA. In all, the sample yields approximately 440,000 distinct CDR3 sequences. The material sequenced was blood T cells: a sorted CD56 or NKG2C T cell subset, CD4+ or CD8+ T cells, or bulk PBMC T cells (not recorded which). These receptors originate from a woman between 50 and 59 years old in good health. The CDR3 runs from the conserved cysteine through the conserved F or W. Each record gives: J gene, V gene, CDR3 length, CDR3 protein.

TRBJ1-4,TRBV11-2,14,CASSADGTPEKLFF
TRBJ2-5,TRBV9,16,CASSVGTSGSVETQYF
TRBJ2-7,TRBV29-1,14,CSVRRLGSSYEQYF
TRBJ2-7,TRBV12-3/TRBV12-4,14,CASSLSGGPYEQYF
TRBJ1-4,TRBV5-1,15,CASSLAQGRGEKLFF
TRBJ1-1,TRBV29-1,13,CSVDRGGNTEAFF
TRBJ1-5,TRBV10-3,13,CAISGLGTVPQHF
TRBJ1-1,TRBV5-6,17,CASSWTAEWPMNTEAFF
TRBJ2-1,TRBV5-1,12,CASRPTGGGQFF
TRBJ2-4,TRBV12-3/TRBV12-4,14,CASSRRGGKNIQYF
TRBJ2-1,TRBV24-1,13,CATRGRGVNEQFF
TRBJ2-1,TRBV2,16,CASSESGLVAYNEQFF
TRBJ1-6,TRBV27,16,CASTLRRQAGRAPLHF
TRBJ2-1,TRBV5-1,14,CASSSLTGADEQFF
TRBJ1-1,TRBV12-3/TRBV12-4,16,CASSPRGLRGNTEAFF
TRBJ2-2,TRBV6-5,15,CASSPGTGFTGELFF
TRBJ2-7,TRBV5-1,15,CASGIKSGTGYEQYF
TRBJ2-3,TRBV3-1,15,CASSQGGRGADTQYF
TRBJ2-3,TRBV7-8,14,CASSLSIGASTQYF
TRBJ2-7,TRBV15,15,CATSRDWGVLYEQYF
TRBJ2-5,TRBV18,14,CASSPRGTGETQYF
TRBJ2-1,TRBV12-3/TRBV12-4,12,CASSPTSNLQFF
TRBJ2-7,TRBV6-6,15,CASSYSRGPPYEQYF
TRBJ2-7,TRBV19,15,CASAVRLASSYEQYF
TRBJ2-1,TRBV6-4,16,CASTPSETSGFNEQFF
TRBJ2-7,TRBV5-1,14,CASRPGQGAWEQYF